This is a list of T cell receptor beta chains from one sample in a study of blood T cell repertoires in COVID-19. Generated by immunoSEQ multiplex PCR, the TCRdb table keeps only in-frame clones and is missing some. This table holds about 350,000 clones, roughly 87% found once. Sequenced material: PBMCs or T cells enriched from blood (not recorded which). These receptor sequences come from a woman under 40 who had recovered from COVID-19. Each CDR3 is given with its conserved first and last residue. The order of the fields is V gene, J gene, clone size, CDR3 length, D gene, CDR3 DNA, CDR3 protein. D genes are given only for firm matches. Part of the rows lack a size; the others show once, few, many or a class for expanded clones.

v_gene: TRBV4-1; j_gene: TRBJ2-3; abundance: NA; len: 14; d_gene: NA; CDR3nt: TGCGCCAGCAGCCTAAGCGGTAGCACAGATACGCAGTATTTT; CDR3aa: CASSLSGSTDTQYF
v_gene: TRBV9; j_gene: TRBJ1-2; abundance: few; len: 14; d_gene: NA; CDR3nt: TGTGCCAGCAGACCAGCACAGCCTAACTATGGCTACACCTTC; CDR3aa: CASRPAQPNYGYTF
v_gene: TRBV28; j_gene: TRBJ1-1; abundance: NA; len: 12; d_gene: NA; CDR3nt: TGTGCCAGCAGTTTGGAGGGGACTGAAGCTTTCTTT; CDR3aa: CASSLEGTEAFF
v_gene: TRBV19; j_gene: TRBJ2-1; abundance: NA; len: 13; d_gene: NA; CDR3nt: TGTGCCAGTAGCGCCGGGAAGAACAATGAGCAGTTCTTC; CDR3aa: CASSAGKNNEQFF
v_gene: TRBV5-5; j_gene: TRBJ1-1; abundance: NA; len: 15; d_gene: NA; CDR3nt: TGTGCCAGCAGCTTGGCCAGGGGAACGAACACTGAAGCTTTCTTT; CDR3aa: CASSLARGTNTEAFF
v_gene: TRBV6-5; j_gene: TRBJ1-1; abundance: NA; len: 14; d_gene: NA; CDR3nt: TGTGCCAGCAGTTCGACAGGCGCGGGCACTGAAGCTTTCTTT; CDR3aa: CASSSTGAGTEAFF
v_gene: TRBV14; j_gene: TRBJ1-2; abundance: NA; len: 14; d_gene: TRBD1; CDR3nt: TGTGCCAGCAGCCAACTTACAGGGGACTATGGCTACACCTTC; CDR3aa: CASSQLTGDYGYTF
v_gene: TRBV5-1; j_gene: TRBJ2-1; abundance: NA; len: 11; d_gene: NA; CDR3nt: TGCGCCAGCAGCCTCGACAATGAGCAGTTCTTC; CDR3aa: CASSLDNEQFF
v_gene: TRBV6-4; j_gene: TRBJ1-1; abundance: NA; len: 15; d_gene: NA; CDR3nt: TGTGCCAGCAGTGACGGGCCACCGCCTCCCCTTGAAGCTTTCTTT; CDR3aa: CASSDGPPPPLEAFF
v_gene: TRBV2; j_gene: TRBJ1-6; abundance: NA; len: 16; d_gene: NA; CDR3nt: TGTGCCAGCACTAGGGGGAAGAGCTCCTATAATTCACCCCTCCACTTT; CDR3aa: CASTRGKSSYNSPLHF
v_gene: TRBV2; j_gene: TRBJ2-2; abundance: NA; len: 15; d_gene: TRBD2; CDR3nt: TGTGCCAGCAGTGGAGGACTAGCGAGCACCGGGGAGCTGTTTTTT; CDR3aa: CASSGGLASTGELFF
v_gene: TRBV25-1; j_gene: TRBJ2-2; abundance: NA; len: 15; d_gene: TRBD1; CDR3nt: TGTGCCAGCAGTGAACCGACAGGGACCCCCGGGGAGCTGTTTTTT; CDR3aa: CASSEPTGTPGELFF
v_gene: TRBV27; j_gene: TRBJ1-6; abundance: NA; len: 20; d_gene: TRBD1; CDR3nt: TGTGCCAGCAGTCCCATATCCGGGACAGGGCTGAGCTCCTATAATTCACCCCTCCACTTT; CDR3aa: CASSPISGTGLSSYNSPLHF
v_gene: TRBV5-4; j_gene: TRBJ2-1; abundance: NA; len: 16; d_gene: NA; CDR3nt: TGTGCCAGCAGCCCGTTCCTGGGGCCCCTTAACAATGAGCAGTTCTTC; CDR3aa: CASSPFLGPLNNEQFF
v_gene: TRBV28; j_gene: TRBJ2-5; abundance: NA; len: 14; d_gene: NA; CDR3nt: TGTGCCAGCGGCACAGGGAGTCTTCAAGAGACCCAGTACTTC; CDR3aa: CASGTGSLQETQYF
v_gene: TRBV4-2; j_gene: TRBJ2-7; abundance: NA; len: 14; d_gene: TRBD2; CDR3nt: TGTGCCAGCAGCCAAGATCGGGGGGGCCCCGAGCAGTACTTC; CDR3aa: CASSQDRGGPEQYF
v_gene: TRBV30; j_gene: TRBJ1-2; abundance: NA; len: 16; d_gene: TRBD1; CDR3nt: TGTGCCGTACAGCCCCCCTCAGGGGGCGCGGGGTATGGCTACACCTTC; CDR3aa: CAVQPPSGGAGYGYTF
v_gene: TRBV5-6; j_gene: TRBJ1-1; abundance: NA; len: 13; d_gene: TRBD1; CDR3nt: TGTGCCAGCAGGCAGGGGGCGTCTACTGAAGCTTTCTTT; CDR3aa: CASRQGASTEAFF